This TCR beta chain was recovered during a study of neurological immune-mediated disorders. Whole-study results and caveats: The absence of any CDR3 amino acid sequence shared by expanded clones across subjects suggests that repertoires were private in all groups.

The V segment lost 1 base and the J segment 2 bases; nucleotides outside the gene matches: 5. Looked up from germline, CDR1 is SGHTA and CDR2 is FQGNSA. This CDR3 has 16 amino acids. About this clonotype: As yet, its antigen is unknown.

Via MiXCR, TCRdb re-called the 5' RACE reads, giving one row per CDR3 protein. The table shows 50,000 to 70,000 distinct CDR3 sequences, with 4.5% occurring only once. Sequencing was done on a sample of PBMCs. The source is a man aged 25-45 years with multiple sclerosis. The chain carries TRBV7-2 and TRBJ2-1, with 7 bases that match TRBD2. As DNA, the CDR3 is TGTGCCAGCAGCTTAGGAGGGCGGGGGACCTACAATGAGCAGTTCTTC. Translated, it gives CASSLGGRGTYNEQFF.